Detailed here is one TCR beta chain. The antigen is undetermined. The sample belongs to a study of PD-L1 blockade in urothelial cancer. CDR1 and CDR2 from the germline V gene are SGDLS and YYNGEE. Trimming removed 0 bases at V and 4 bases at J, with 11 bases between. CDR3 size: 15 residues. The time point here: peripheral blood 6 weeks after treatment start. Sequenced by immunoSEQ multiplex PCR; TCRdb stores in-frame clones only, minus some. Altogether about 30,000 clones are present, 89% being singletons, with the ten largest covering under 9.5%. Findings of the study overall: Durable-benefit patients showed greater tumor-associated blood clone expansion at 3 weeks.

The rearrangement joins TRBV9 to TRBJ2-1; D gene unclear. The sequence was obtained from a man older than 75 with urothelial cancer. This sample comprised PBMCs, obtained around atezolizumab (anti-PD-L1) treatment. As DNA, the CDR3 is TGTGCCAGCAGCGTAGGTGGCGGAGAGTACAATGAGCAGTTCTTC. Residues: CASSVGGGEYNEQFF.